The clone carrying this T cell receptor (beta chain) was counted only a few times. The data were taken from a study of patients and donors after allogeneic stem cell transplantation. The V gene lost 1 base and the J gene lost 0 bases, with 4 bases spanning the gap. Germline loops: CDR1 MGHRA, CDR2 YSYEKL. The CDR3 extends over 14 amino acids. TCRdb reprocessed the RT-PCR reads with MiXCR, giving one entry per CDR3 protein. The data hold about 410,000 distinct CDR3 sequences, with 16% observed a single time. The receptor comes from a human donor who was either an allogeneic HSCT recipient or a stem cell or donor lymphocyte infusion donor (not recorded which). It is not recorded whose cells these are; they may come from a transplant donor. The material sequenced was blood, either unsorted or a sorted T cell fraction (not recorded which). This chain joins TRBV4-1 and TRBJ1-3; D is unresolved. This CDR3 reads CASSQGFSGNTIYF. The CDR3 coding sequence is TGCGCCAGCAGCCAAGGGTTCTCTGGAAACACCATATATTTT.